The present T cell receptor (beta chain) was sequenced within a study of blood T cells in healthy people across ages. This clonotype was picked up one time. The germline gene is not matched at one end of the junction; a read error may be the cause. The CDR3 totals 17 residues. CDR1 and CDR2 (germline): SGHVS, FQNEAQ. A second roughly 6 to 11 cycle PCR used barcoded and J-beta primers. TCRdb fed the 5' RACE reads into MiXCR, producing one record per CDR3 protein. The repertoire has roughly 1.9 million distinct CDR3 sequences, 39% of them found once; the top ten carry 23%. The chain links TRBV7-8 to TRBJ2-7; D tentatively fits TRBD1 or TRBD2 (5 bases each). The receptor was derived from a human donor in good health. The sequencing input was blood. The CDR3 nucleotides read TGTGCCGGCAGCTTAGGTCGGTCGGGGCATTTGGAATACGAGCAGTACTTC. Encoded protein: CAGSLGRSGHLEYEQYF.